This TCR beta chain was obtained from a study of blood T cell repertoires in COVID-19. Across the study: T cells, B-cell-depleted T cells, or PBMCs supplied cDNA or gDNA.

CDR1 and CDR2 from the germline V gene are MGHRA and YSYEKL. There are 15 residues in the CDR3. Deletions cut 0 bases from V and 5 bases from J, with 11 bases between. Per the original data handling: By means of reference gene primer amplification, nucleated cell counts were estimated. Produced via immunoSEQ multiplex PCR; TCRdb's table is partial and in-frame only. The V and J calls and the clone size are those of that table, but D and trimming were determined from the DNA. In the table there are roughly 120,000 clones, 88% of which are singletons. Specimen: peripheral blood. The chain combines TRBV4-1 with TRBJ2-1; D might be TRBD1 (5 bases). This TCR was recovered from a woman in her fifties or sixties with active or convalescent COVID-19. CDR3 bases: TGCGCCAGCAGCCAAGATAGTTGGGGCAACAATGAGCAGTTCTTC. It translates to CASSQDSWGNNEQFF.